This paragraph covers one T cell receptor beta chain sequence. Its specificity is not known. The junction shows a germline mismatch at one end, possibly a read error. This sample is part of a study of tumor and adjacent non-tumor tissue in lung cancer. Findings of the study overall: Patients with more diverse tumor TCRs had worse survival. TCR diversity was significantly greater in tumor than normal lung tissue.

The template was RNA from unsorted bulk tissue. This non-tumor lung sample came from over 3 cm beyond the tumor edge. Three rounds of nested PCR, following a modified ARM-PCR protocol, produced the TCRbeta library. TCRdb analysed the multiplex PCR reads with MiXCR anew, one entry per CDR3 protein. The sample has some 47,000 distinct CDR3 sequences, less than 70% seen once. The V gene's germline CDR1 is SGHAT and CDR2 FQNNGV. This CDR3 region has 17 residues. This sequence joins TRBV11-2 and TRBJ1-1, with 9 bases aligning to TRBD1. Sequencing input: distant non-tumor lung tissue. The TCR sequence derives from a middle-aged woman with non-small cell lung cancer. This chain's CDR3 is CAGSLGGQGIMNTEAFF. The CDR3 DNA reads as TGTGCCGGCAGCTTAGGAGGACAGGGGATAATGAACACTGAAGCTTTCTTT.